This entry lists 13 T cell receptor beta chains sequenced from one sample in a study of OX40 agonist ivuxolimab in advanced cancers. Profiled with immunoSEQ multiplex PCR; TCRdb holds only in-frame clones, not every one. The data contain just under 75,000 clones, 90% of them singletons. Sequencing used CD4+ or CD8+ T cells sorted from blood, obtained in a trial of the OX40 agonist ivuxolimab. The receptors shown here come from an adult with an advanced solid tumor such as melanoma, head and neck, liver or kidney cancer.

The rearrangement joins TRBV29-1 to TRBJ1-1, with D possibly TRBD1 on 6 matching bases. With 4 bases removed from V and 3 bases from J, the gap between germline ends came to 21 bases. The CDR3 sequence is 16 residues long. CDR1 and CDR2 (germline): SQVTM, ANQGSEA. CDR3 sequence (DNA): TGCAGCGTTGGGGACACGGGATTTTTCGTGGACACTGAAGCTTTCTTT. It yields the protein CSVGDTGFFVDTEAFF.

The chain uses TRBV6-5 and TRBJ2-7, with 7 bases fitting TRBD1. There are 15 residues in the CDR3. V shed 1 base, J shed 6 bases, and the junction held 9 bases outside the gene matches. The germline V gene has CDR1 MNHEY and CDR2 SVGAGI. In DNA form, the CDR3 reads TGTGCCAGCAGTTACTTAGAGACAGGGAACACCGAGCAGTACTTC. Amino acid sequence: CASSYLETGNTEQYF.

CDR3 nucleotide sequence: TGCGCCAGCAGCTTGGCGGGCGGACAGGGATTCGGTACGCAGTATTTT. Its protein is CASSLAGGQGFGTQYF. The chain links TRBV5-1 to TRBJ2-3; 8 bases align to TRBD1. Germline assignment: CDR1 SGHRS and CDR2 YFSETQ. The ends lost 0 bases at V and 8 bases at J; junction bases unmatched: 11. The CDR3 covers 16 residues.

The CDR3 bases are TGCGCCAGCAGCCAAGAAGGGGGGAACACCGGGGAGCTGTTTTTT. Translated, it gives CASSQEGGNTGELFF. The chain recombines TRBV5-1 with TRBJ2-2, with D perhaps matching TRBD1 (6 bases). The V end lost 4 bases, the J end lost 1 base, and 11 bases lay between the germline ends. Germline CDR1 reads SGHRS; CDR2 reads YFSETQ. The CDR3 length is 15 residues.

The CDR3, as DNA: TGTGCCAGCAGCTTATCGGTGAACACCGGGGAGCTGTTTTTT. Translated, it gives CASSLSVNTGELFF. V is TRBV13 and J is TRBJ2-2; no reliable D call. The CDR3 contains 14 residues. CDR1 is PRHDT, CDR2 FYEKMQ, per germline (reference sequence). The germline V and J ends were trimmed by 2 bases and 1 base, with 5 bases remaining between them.

The genes are TRBV28 and TRBJ2-5; 8 bases align to TRBD2. The CDR3 spans 13 residues. The V gene end was trimmed by 5 bases and the J gene end by 6 bases; junction bases not matched to a gene: 5. From germline, CDR1 is MDHEN and CDR2 SYDVKM. CDR3 in DNA: TGTGCCAGCAGTCCGAGCGGGAGTCAGACCCAGTACTTC. Encoded protein: CASSPSGSQTQYF.

This chain joins TRBV6-1 and TRBJ2-1; D possibly corresponds to TRBD1 (5 bases). CDR1 and CDR2 (germline): MNHNS, SASEGT. V gave up 7 bases and J gave up 4 bases, with 17 bases separating them. This CDR3 spans 15 amino acids. CDR3 DNA sequence: TGTGCCAGCATCCCCCTAGGGGTGCAGTACAATGAGCAGTTCTTC. Amino acid sequence: CASIPLGVQYNEQFF.

V and J are TRBV6-4 and TRBJ2-7; no definite D call. The CDR3 has 14 amino acids. In germline, CDR1 is MRHNA, CDR2 SNTAGT. V lost 6 bases and J 3 bases, leaving 15 bases between the germline ends. The CDR3 nucleotides are TGTGCCAGCAGATACTCACCAAGATACTACGAGCAGTACTTC. It specifies CASRYSPRYYEQYF.

This chain uses TRBV19 with TRBJ1-1; 10 bases are a match to TRBD1. Germline V CDR1 and CDR2: LNHDA, SQIVND (reference sequence). The V segment lost 4 bases and the J segment 5 bases; nucleotides outside the gene matches: 1. This CDR3 contains 13 residues. CDR3: CASSRGQGTEAFF. The CDR3 DNA is TGTGCCAGTAGTAGGGGACAGGGGACTGAAGCTTTCTTT.

V is TRBV6-4 and J is TRBJ2-3, with TRBD2 identical over 7 bases. The CDR3 loop spans 13 amino acids. Trimming took 7 bases from V and 5 from J; bases not matched to a gene: 6. Germline values: CDR1 MRHNA, CDR2 SNTAGT. CDR3 nucleotides: TGTGCCAGCACCCTAGCGGTGGGAGATACGCAGTATTTT. Protein: CASTLAVGDTQYF.

This clone was detected only once. The V and J genes are TRBV2 and TRBJ2-3, with D possibly matching TRBD2 (5 bases). There are 13 residues in the CDR3. The germline V and J ends were trimmed by 7 bases and 3 bases, with 11 bases remaining between them. CDR1 and CDR2 (germline): SNHLY, FYNNEI. The CDR3 protein is CASTFEGTDTQYF. CDR3 DNA: TGTGCCAGCACCTTCGAGGGTACAGATACGCAGTATTTT.

The J gene is TRBJ2-5, the V gene TRBV28; D is uncertain. The DNA end lines up better with TRBJ2-7; the J call may be wrong. The CDR3 has 15 residues. Germline CDR1 MDHEN, CDR2 SYDVKM. The CDR3 DNA follows: TGTGCCAGCAGCCGCCTCCCCCCCGGTGCCTACGAGCAGTACTTC. Amino acids: CASSRLPPGAYEQYF.

CDR3 DNA: TGTGCCAGCAGCCAACCACTGGGGAGACTCGGGGAGACCCAGTACTTC. Translating gives CASSQPLGRLGETQYF. V is TRBV5-8 and J is TRBJ2-5; D may be TRBD2 (5 bases). CDR1 SGHTS and CDR2 YDEGEE come from the germline V gene. The CDR3 has 16 amino acids. V lost 4 bases, J lost 5 bases, and 21 bases lay in between. Complete variable domain (other parts from reference TRBV5-8 and TRBJ2-5): EAGVTQSPTHLIKTRGQQATLRCSPISGHTSVYWYQQALGLGLQFLLWYDEGEERNRGNFPPRFSGRQFPNYSSELNVNALELEDSALYLCASSQPLGRLGETQYFGPGTRLLVL.